The entry below gives a single T cell receptor beta chain sequence along with its context. This record belongs to a study of T cell responses to AZD1222 COVID-19 vaccine. Germline values: CDR1 SGHDN, CDR2 FVKESK. This CDR3 is 15 amino acids long. Losses at the gene ends were 6 bases for V and 7 bases for J; bases not matched to a gene: 5. Clones were read by immunoSEQ multiplex PCR, and TCRdb kept only the in-frame ones, dropping some. The table includes about 76,000 clones, roughly 80% detected once. Source: peripheral blood, taken 28 days after the second dose of the MenACWY control vaccine. The sequence was obtained from an adult who received the MenACWY meningococcal vaccine as a control. The chain is built from TRBV14 and TRBJ2-2; 13 nucleotides align to TRBD2. The CDR3 reads CASSRTSGSIGELFF. The CDR3 nucleotides are TGTGCCAGCAGTCGGACTAGCGGGAGCATCGGGGAGCTGTTTTTT.